The subject of this entry is one T cell receptor (beta chain). What it binds is not known. The data belong to a study of T cell responses to AZD1222 COVID-19 vaccine. In germline, CDR1 is MNHEY, CDR2 SMNVEV (reference sequence). V was trimmed by 6 bases and J by 2 bases, leaving 18 bases between them. The CDR3 consists of 16 residues. Data came from immunoSEQ multiplex PCR; TCRdb stores just in-frame clones and leaves some out. The sample has 130,000 or so clones; more than 80% are singletons. Study findings and constraints: Only 5 or 6 AZD1222 recipients were seropositive at baseline.

The receptor comes from an adult in good health. Sequencing used peripheral blood, obtained on day 0 of AZD1222 vaccination. The V gene is TRBV27, the J gene TRBJ2-3; D is undetermined. The chain's CDR3 is CASSTTRTRPTDTQYF. CDR3 coding DNA: TGTGCCAGCAGCACGACTCGTACTCGCCCCACAGATACGCAGTATTTT.